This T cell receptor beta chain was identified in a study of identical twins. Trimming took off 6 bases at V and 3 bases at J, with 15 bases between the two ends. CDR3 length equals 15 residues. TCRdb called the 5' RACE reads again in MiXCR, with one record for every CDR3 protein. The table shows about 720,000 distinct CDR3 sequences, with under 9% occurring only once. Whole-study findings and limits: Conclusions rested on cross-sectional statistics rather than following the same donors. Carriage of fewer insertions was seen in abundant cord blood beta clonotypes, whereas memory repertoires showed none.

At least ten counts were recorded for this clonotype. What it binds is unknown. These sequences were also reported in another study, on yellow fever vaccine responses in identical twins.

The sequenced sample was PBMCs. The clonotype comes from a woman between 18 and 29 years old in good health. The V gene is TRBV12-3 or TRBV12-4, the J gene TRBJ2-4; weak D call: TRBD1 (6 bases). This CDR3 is CASSPQGSVKNIQYF. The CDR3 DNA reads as TGTGCCAGCAGCCCCCAGGGGTCAGTCAAAAACATTCAGTACTTC.